Following are 23 T cell receptor beta chains from one sample sequenced in a study of blood T cell repertoires in COVID-19. Sequencing was performed with immunoSEQ multiplex PCR; in TCRdb, only in-frame clones are kept and a portion is missing. This table holds about 250,000 clones, roughly 83% found once. Sequencing was performed on peripheral blood. The source of these receptors is a woman older than 75 with COVID-19, enrolled during active disease.

The chain links TRBV7-6 to TRBJ2-3, with 10 positions matching TRBD1. The CDR3 consists of 16 residues. CDR1 and CDR2 (germline): SGHVS, FNYEAQ. V lost 4 bases and J lost 4; bases outside the gene matches: 8. The CDR3 DNA is TGTGCCAGCAGCTCTCGCCAAGGACAGGGGGCAGATACGCAGTATTTT. Protein: CASSSRQGQGADTQYF.

This chain uses TRBV10-3 with TRBJ2-5; possibly TRBD2 for D (7 bases). The CDR3 covers 14 residues. Trimming stripped 6 bases from V and 5 bases from J, with 16 bases between. Germline CDR1 and CDR2: ENHRY and SYGVKD. The CDR3 DNA reads TGTGCCATCAGGGGGGGGCTAACGCAGGAGACCCAGTACTTC. The encoded protein is CAIRGGLTQETQYF.

In this sample, this clone turned up a few times. The chain couples TRBV7-6 to TRBJ1-1; TRBD1 matches 7 bases. Unmatched junction bases numbered 10, after V lost 5 bases and J lost 4 bases. The germline V gene encodes CDR1 SGHVS and CDR2 FNYEAQ. There are 15 residues in the CDR3. For the CDR3, the DNA is TGTGCCAGCAGCCAGCAACAGGGGAGAGGCACTGAAGCTTTCTTT. Translating it yields CASSQQQGRGTEAFF.

The chain links TRBV19 to TRBJ1-6, with TRBD1 matching 12 bases. CDR1 and CDR2 (germline): LNHDA, SQIVND (reference sequence). The CDR3 is 16 residues long. Trimming at V came to 5 bases and at J to 10 bases, leaving 9 bases not matched to a gene. CDR3 nucleotide sequence: TGTGCCAGTAGTTCAGGGACAGGGGGCGCCCGGTCACCCCTCCACTTT. It translates to CASSSGTGGARSPLHF.

This clone was counted a single time. The chain uses TRBV30 and TRBJ2-3; TRBD1 agrees at 7 bases. Germline CDR1 reads GTSNPN; CDR2 reads SVGIG (reference sequence). This CDR3 is 12 amino acids long. Losses at the gene ends were 4 bases for V and 4 bases for J; bases not matched to a gene: 2. The CDR3: CAWTQGADTQYF. DNA for the CDR3: TGTGCCTGGACTCAGGGGGCAGATACGCAGTATTTT.

The chain has TRBV12-3 or TRBV12-4 and TRBJ1-1, with D tentatively TRBD1 (5 bases). V was shortened by 3 bases and J by 5 bases, with 7 bases between the two germline ends. The CDR3 loop spans 12 amino acids. DNA of the CDR3: TGTGCCAGCAGTTTCAGGGTTACTGAAGCTTTCTTT. Translation: CASSFRVTEAFF.

The CDR3 coding sequence is TGCGCCAGCAGCCAAGACGGTGGCTACACCTTC. This translates into CASSQDGGYTF. The chain recombines TRBV4-1 with TRBJ1-2; D is unclear. The CDR3 length is 11 residues. The germline gives CDR1 MGHRA, CDR2 YSYEKL. V was trimmed by 0 bases and J by 7 bases, leaving 3 bases between them.

The chain uses TRBV2 and TRBJ1-1, with D possibly being TRBD1 (5 bases). The germline V gene has CDR1 SNHLY and CDR2 FYNNEI. V lost 4 bases and J 4 bases, leaving 10 bases between the germline ends. This CDR3 comprises 13 residues. The CDR3 DNA reads TGTGCCAGCAGTGTGGAGGGGACCACTGAAGCTTTCTTT. This sequence encodes CASSVEGTTEAFF.

The CDR3 is CASSLGGQGDTGELFF. As DNA, the CDR3 is TGTGCCAGCAGCTTGGGGGGACAGGGGGACACCGGGGAGCTGTTTTTT. The chain employs TRBV5-4 and TRBJ2-2, with 11 nucleotides matching TRBD1. Per germline, CDR1 SGHNT and CDR2 YYREEE (reference sequence). This CDR3 is 16 amino acids long. V shed 0 bases and J 3 bases; nucleotides not matched to a gene: 1.

The CDR3 region has the DNA TGTGCCAGCACCCCTCGGAGCCAGGGTAACTATGGCTACACCTTC. It encodes CASTPRSQGNYGYTF. V and J are TRBV6-5 and TRBJ1-2, with D maybe TRBD1 (5 bases). This CDR3 contains 15 residues. Trimming stripped 7 bases from V and 1 base from J, with 16 bases between. Germline V gene lookup returns CDR1 MNHEY and CDR2 SVGAGI.

The CDR3, as DNA: TGTGCCAGCAGCCAAACCTACAGGGTAAAGGACTACAATGAGCAGTTCTTC. As protein: CASSQTYRVKDYNEQFF. The chain carries TRBV14 and TRBJ2-1, with a tentative D call TRBD1 (6 bases). CDR1 SGHDN and CDR2 FVKESK come from the germline V gene. The CDR3 totals 17 residues. The ends were cut back, 2 bases at V and 3 bases at J, with 17 bases in the middle. The full variable domain, completed using reference TRBV14 and TRBJ2-1, is EAGVTQFPSHSVIEKGQTVTLRCDPISGHDNLYWYRRVMGKEIKFLLHFVKESKQDESGMPNNRFLAERTGGTYSTLKVQPAELEDSGVYFCASSQTYRVKDYNEQFFGPGTRLTVL.

This clone was observed a handful of times. The chain joins TRBV5-1 to TRBJ2-3; D is unresolved. V was shortened by 4 bases and J by 1 base, with 10 bases between the two germline ends. The CDR3 consists of 14 residues. Germline CDR1 is SGHRS and CDR2 is YFSETQ. The CDR3 DNA reads as TGCGCCAGCAGCCCTTTTGAGGGCACAGATACGCAGTATTTT. Protein sequence: CASSPFEGTDTQYF.

The V call is TRBV24-1, the J call TRBJ2-5, with 8 bases that match TRBD1. Germline CDR1 KGHDR, CDR2 SFDVKD. The CDR3 contains 12 residues. V shed 11 bases and J 3 bases; nucleotides not matched to a gene: 4. CDR3 protein: CAIEDREETQYF. The CDR3 DNA follows: TGTGCCATCGAGGACAGGGAAGAGACCCAGTACTTC.

The chain employs TRBV7-9 and TRBJ1-1; 9 positions match TRBD1. In germline, CDR1 is SEHNR, CDR2 FQNEAQ (reference sequence). V lost 5 bases and J lost 5; bases outside the gene matches: 6. The CDR3 is made up of 14 amino acids. The CDR3 coding sequence is TGTGCCAGCAGCCCCCCCGGGACAGGGACTGAAGCTTTCTTT. It codes for CASSPPGTGTEAFF.

The J gene is TRBJ2-5, the V gene TRBV9, with a weak D call TRBD2 (6 bases). The CDR3 has 13 residues. V lost 3 bases, J lost 1 base, and 7 bases lay in between. The V gene's germline CDR1 is SGDLS and CDR2 YYNGEE. CDR3 sequence reads: CASSGGVQETQYF. As DNA, the CDR3 is TGTGCCAGCAGCGGGGGGGTCCAAGAGACCCAGTACTTC.

This chain uses TRBV5-5 with TRBJ1-1; D gene unclear. The CDR3 is made up of 13 amino acids. V was pared by 2 bases and J by 0 bases, with 5 bases between. Germline CDR1 and CDR2: SGHKS and YYEKEE (reference sequence). CDR3 DNA sequence: TGTGCCAGCAGCTTACTCATGAACACTGAAGCTTTCTTT. Its translation is CASSLLMNTEAFF. The whole variable domain, filled in from reference TRBV5-5 and TRBJ1-1, reads DAGVTQSPTHLIKTRGQQVTLRCSPISGHKSVSWYQQVLGQGPQFIFQYYEKEERGRGNFPDRFSARQFPNYSSELNVNALLLGDSALYLCASSLLMNTEAFFGQGTRLTVV.

This clone was recorded a few times. The chain recombines TRBV6-5 with TRBJ1-5; tentative D call: TRBD1 (5 bases). The CDR3 contains 15 residues. Between the trimmed V and J ends, which lost 4 bases and 0 bases, there was a span of 10 bases. The germline gives CDR1 MNHEY, CDR2 SVGAGI. CDR3: CASSSTANSNQPQHF. The CDR3 DNA sequence: TGTGCCAGCAGTTCGACAGCGAATAGCAATCAGCCCCAGCATTTT.

This clone was counted a few times. The J gene is TRBJ1-2, the V gene TRBV6-4; tentative D call: TRBD1 (6 bases). The ends were cut back, 0 bases at V and 5 bases at J, with 22 bases in the middle. The CDR3 has 18 residues. CDR1 MRHNA and CDR2 SNTAGT come from the germline V gene. The CDR3 DNA reads TGTGCCAGCAGTGACTCGCCATTACAGGGTACCATCTCATATGGCTACACCTTC. Translation: CASSDSPLQGTISYGYTF.

The chain uses TRBV7-8 and TRBJ1-5, with 7 bases aligning to TRBD1. The J segment lost 5 bases and the V segment lost 3 bases, leaving 7 bases of the junction unmatched. The CDR3 extends over 15 amino acids. CDR1 is SGHVS and CDR2 is FQNEAQ in the germline V gene. The CDR3 DNA sequence: TGTGCCAGCAGCTTCGAGGCAGGGGGTTATCAGCCCCAGCATTTT. It yields the protein CASSFEAGGYQPQHF.

The chain employs TRBV12-2 and TRBJ1-2. TRBV12-2 is flagged as a pseudogene. This CDR3 contains 15 residues. The CDR3 loop is CASRLGSGRGEGYTF. CDR3 DNA sequence: TGTGCAAGTCGCTTAGGTTCCGGGCGGGGCGAGGGCTACACCTTC.

This chain links TRBV7-3 with TRBJ2-7, with D tentatively TRBD1 (6 bases). Germline V gives CDR1 SGHTA, CDR2 FQGTGA. The CDR3 runs to 13 residues. V shed 5 bases and J shed 2 bases, with 10 bases lying between them. CDR3 residues: CASSKQGTYEQYF. In DNA form, the CDR3 reads TGTGCCAGCAGCAAACAGGGCACCTACGAGCAGTACTTC.

The CDR3 DNA reads TGTGCCAGCAGCCAAGTTGGACACCGGGAGTATTTT. Residues: CASSQVGHREYF. The rearrangement uses TRBV3-1 (or the pseudogene TRBV3-2) and TRBJ2-3, with D tentatively TRBD1 (5 bases). Germline V gene data show CDR1 as LGHDT and CDR2 as YNNKEL (reference sequence). CDR3 length equals 12 residues. Trimming shortened V by 1 base and J by 13 bases, and 12 bases separated the two germline ends.

The chain carries TRBV7-2 and TRBJ2-2, with 8 bases fitting TRBD2. V lost 1 base to trimming and J lost 5 bases; unmatched junction nucleotides: 3. Per the germline V gene, CDR1 is SGHTA and CDR2 is FQGNSA. The length of the CDR3 is 15 residues. The CDR3 DNA reads TGTGCCAGCAGCTTAGGCTCGGGGGGGACCGGGGAGCTGTTTTTT. This encodes CASSLGSGGTGELFF.